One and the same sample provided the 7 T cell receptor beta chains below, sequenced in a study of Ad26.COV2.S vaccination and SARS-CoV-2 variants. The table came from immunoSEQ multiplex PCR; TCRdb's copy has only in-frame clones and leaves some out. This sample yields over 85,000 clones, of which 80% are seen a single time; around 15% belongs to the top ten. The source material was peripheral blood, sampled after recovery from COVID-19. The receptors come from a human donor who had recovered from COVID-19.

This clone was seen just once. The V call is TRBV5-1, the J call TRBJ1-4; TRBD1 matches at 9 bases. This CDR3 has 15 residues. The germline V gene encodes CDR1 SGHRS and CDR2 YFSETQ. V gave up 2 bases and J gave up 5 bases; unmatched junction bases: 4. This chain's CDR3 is CASSFGTGSNEKLFF. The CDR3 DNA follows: TGCGCCAGCAGCTTTGGGACAGGGTCGAATGAAAAACTGTTTTTT.

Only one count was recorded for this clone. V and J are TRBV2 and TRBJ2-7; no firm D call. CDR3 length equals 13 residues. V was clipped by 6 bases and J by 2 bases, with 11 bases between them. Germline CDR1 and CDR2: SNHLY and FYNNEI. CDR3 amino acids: CASSPDRAYEQYF. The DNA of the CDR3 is TGTGCCAGCAGCCCCGACCGTGCCTACGAGCAGTACTTC.

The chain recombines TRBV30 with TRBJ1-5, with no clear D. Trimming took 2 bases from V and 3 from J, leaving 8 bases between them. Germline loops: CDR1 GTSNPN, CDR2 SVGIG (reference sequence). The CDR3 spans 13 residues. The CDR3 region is CAWSPLANQPQHF. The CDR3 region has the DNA TGTGCCTGGAGTCCACTTGCCAATCAGCCCCAGCATTTT.

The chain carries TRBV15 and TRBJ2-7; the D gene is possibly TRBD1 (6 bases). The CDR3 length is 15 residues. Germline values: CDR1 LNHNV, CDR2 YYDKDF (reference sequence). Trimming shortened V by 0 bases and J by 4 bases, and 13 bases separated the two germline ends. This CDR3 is CATSRDAGEGYEQYF. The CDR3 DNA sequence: TGTGCCACCAGCAGAGATGCAGGGGAAGGGTACGAGCAGTACTTC.

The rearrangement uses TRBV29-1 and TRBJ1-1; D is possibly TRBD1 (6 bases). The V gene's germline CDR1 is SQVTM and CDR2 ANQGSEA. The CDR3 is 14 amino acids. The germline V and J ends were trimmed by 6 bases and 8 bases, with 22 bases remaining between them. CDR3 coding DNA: TGCAGCGTACACCCACCCACAGGGAGCTTCGAAGCTTTCTTT. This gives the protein CSVHPPTGSFEAFF. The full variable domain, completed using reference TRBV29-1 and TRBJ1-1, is SAVISQKPSRDICQRGTSLTIQCQVDSQVTMMFWYRQQPGQSLTLIATANQGSEATYESGFVIDKFPISRPNLTFSTLTVSNMSPEDSSIYLCSVHPPTGSFEAFFGQGTRLTVV.

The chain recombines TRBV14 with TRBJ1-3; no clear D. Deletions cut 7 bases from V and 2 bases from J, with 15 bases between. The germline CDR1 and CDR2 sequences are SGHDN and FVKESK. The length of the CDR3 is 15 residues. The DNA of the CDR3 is TGTGCCAGCAAACCAGGCGGGGTAACTGGAAACACCATATATTTT. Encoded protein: CASKPGGVTGNTIYF.

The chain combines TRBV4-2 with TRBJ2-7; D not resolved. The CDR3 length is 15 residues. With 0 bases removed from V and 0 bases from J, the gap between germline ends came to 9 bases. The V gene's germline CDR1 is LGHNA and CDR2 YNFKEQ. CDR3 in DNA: TGTGCCAGCAGCCAAGATCGAATACGCTCCTACGAGCAGTACTTC. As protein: CASSQDRIRSYEQYF.